The T cell receptor (beta chain) under discussion was sequenced for a study of identical twins. This clonotype has more than one count but fewer than ten. TCRdb analysed the 5' RACE reads with MiXCR anew, one entry per CDR3 protein. Here the sample spans some 730,000 distinct CDR3 sequences, 18% being singletons. V was pared by 5 bases and J by 6 bases, with 7 bases of the junction left unmatched. This CDR3 spans 15 amino acids. This same sample was also part of a study on T cells expressing NK-cell markers. That source adds: One observes that, in several donors, these clonotypes were also the leading ones within the CD3+CD56-NKG2C+ fraction.

The sample was PBMCs. The sequence was collected from a woman aged 18-30 years in good health. V usage is TRBV12-3 or TRBV12-4 and J usage is TRBJ1-4, with 9 nucleotides matching TRBD1. The CDR3 spells CASSPHRGRDEKLFF. For the CDR3, the DNA is TGTGCCAGCAGTCCCCACAGGGGGCGCGATGAAAAACTGTTTTTT.